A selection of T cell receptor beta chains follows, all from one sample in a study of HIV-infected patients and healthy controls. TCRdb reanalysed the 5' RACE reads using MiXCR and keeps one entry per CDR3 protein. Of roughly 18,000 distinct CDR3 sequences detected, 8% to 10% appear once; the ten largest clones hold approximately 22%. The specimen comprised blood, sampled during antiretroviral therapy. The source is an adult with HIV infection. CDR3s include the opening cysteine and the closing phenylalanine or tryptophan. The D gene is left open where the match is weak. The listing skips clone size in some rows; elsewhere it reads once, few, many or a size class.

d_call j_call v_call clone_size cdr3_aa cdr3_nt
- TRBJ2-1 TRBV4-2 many CASSDNTRRASYNEQFF TGTGCCAGCAGCGACAATACTAGGAGGGCCAGCTACAATGAGCAGTTCTTC
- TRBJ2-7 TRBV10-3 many CAISEMELKYGEQYF TGTGCCATCAGTGAGATGGAGTTAAAATATGGCGAGCAGTACTTC
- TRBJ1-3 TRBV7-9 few CASSLSTGNTIYF TGTGCCAGCAGCTTATCGACTGGAAACACCATATATTTT
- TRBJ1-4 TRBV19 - CASSPQTGVDEKLFF TGTGCCAGTAGTCCCCAGACAGGCGTGGATGAAAAACTGTTTTTT
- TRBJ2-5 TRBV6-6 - CASSPTGSETQYF TGTGCCAGCAGCCCCACAGGTTCGGAGACCCAGTACTTC
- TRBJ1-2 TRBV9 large CASSVASGGWYGYTF TGTGCCAGCAGCGTAGCCAGTGGGGGCTGGTATGGCTACACCTTC
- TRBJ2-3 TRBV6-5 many CASRKGGGTDTQYF TGTGCCAGCAGAAAGGGAGGGGGGACAGATACGCAGTATTTT
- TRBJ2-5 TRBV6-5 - CATRGSVGPSETQYF TGTGCCACCCGGGGGTCGGTTGGTCCATCAGAGACCCAGTACTTC
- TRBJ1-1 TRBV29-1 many CSAGVEPMNTEAFF TGCAGCGCCGGGGTGGAGCCCATGAACACTGAAGCTTTCTTT
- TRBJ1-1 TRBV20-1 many CTTHRDNTEAFF TGCACGACCCACAGGGATAACACTGAAGCTTTCTTT
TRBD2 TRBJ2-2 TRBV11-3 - CASSPGTRNTGELFF TGTGCCAGCAGCCCCGGGACTAGGAACACCGGGGAGCTGTTTTTT
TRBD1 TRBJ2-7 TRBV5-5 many CASSLEDRGIDEQYF TGTGCCAGCAGCTTGGAGGACAGGGGGATTGACGAGCAGTACTTC
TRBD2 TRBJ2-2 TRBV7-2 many CASSSSGGAGRTGELFF TGTGCCAGCAGCTCTAGCGGGGGGGCGGGTCGGACCGGGGAGCTGTTTTTT
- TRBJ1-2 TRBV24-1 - CATSDWRGRHYGYTF TGTGCCACCAGTGATTGGAGAGGGAGACACTATGGCTACACCTTC
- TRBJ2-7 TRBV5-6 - CASSLGLGQYF TGTGCCAGCAGCTTGGGCCTTGGGCAGTACTTC
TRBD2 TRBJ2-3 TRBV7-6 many CASSSAGVLTDTQYF TGTGCCAGCAGCTCAGCGGGAGTGCTAACAGATACGCAGTATTTT
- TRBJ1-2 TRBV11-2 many CASSSPSPGYTF TGTGCCAGCAGCTCGCCCTCCCCTGGCTACACCTTC
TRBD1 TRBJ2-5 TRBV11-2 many CASSFPWTGPPNQETQYF TGTGCCAGCAGCTTCCCTTGGACAGGCCCGCCGAACCAAGAGACCCAGTACTTC
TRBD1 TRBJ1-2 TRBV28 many CASSEPTGPYGYTF TGTGCCAGCAGTGAGCCGACAGGGCCCTATGGCTACACCTTC
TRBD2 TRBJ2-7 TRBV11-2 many CASSFRGSGSSYEQYF TGTGCCAGCAGCTTCCGGGGGAGCGGGAGCTCCTACGAGCAGTACTTC
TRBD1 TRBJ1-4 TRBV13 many CASRRTGSHEKLFF TGTGCCAGCAGAAGGACAGGGTCCCACGAAAAACTGTTTTTT
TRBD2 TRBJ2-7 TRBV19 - CASSDPGTSGYEQYF TGTGCCAGTAGTGACCCCGGGACTAGCGGTTACGAGCAGTACTTC
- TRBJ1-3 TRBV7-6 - CASSSKLGGAGNTIYF TGTGCCAGCAGCTCGAAGTTGGGGGGGGCTGGAAACACCATATATTTT
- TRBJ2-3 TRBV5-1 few CASSPFEHYSTDTQYF TGCGCCAGCAGCCCCTTCGAGCACTATAGCACAGATACGCAGTATTTT
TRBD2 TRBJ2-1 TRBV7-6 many CASSLAEGVSGSLNNEQFF TGTGCCAGCAGCTTAGCGGAAGGCGTTAGCGGGAGCCTTAACAATGAGCAGTTCTTC
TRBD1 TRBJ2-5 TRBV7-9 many CASRMDRRLETQYF TGTGCCAGCAGAATGGACAGGCGGCTGGAGACCCAGTACTTC
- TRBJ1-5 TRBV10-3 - CAISESNQPQHF TGTGCCATCAGTGAGTCAAATCAGCCCCAGCATTTT
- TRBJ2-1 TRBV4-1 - CASSSNPSEGYNEQFF TGCGCCAGCAGCTCAAACCCTAGTGAGGGCTACAATGAGCAGTTCTTC
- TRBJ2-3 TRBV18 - CASSPYTDTQYF TGTGCCAGCTCGCCGTACACAGATACGCAGTATTTT
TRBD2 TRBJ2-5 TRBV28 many CASSPAVSSGRVGETQYF TGTGCCAGCAGTCCGGCGGTGTCTAGCGGGAGAGTCGGGGAGACCCAGTACTTC
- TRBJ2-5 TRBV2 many CASGAGSQETQYF TGTGCCAGCGGGGCAGGGTCCCAAGAGACCCAGTACTTC
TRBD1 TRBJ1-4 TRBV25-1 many CASRETGSNEKLFF TGTGCCAGCAGGGAGACAGGGTCAAATGAAAAACTGTTTTTT
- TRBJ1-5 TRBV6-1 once CASTPDYSNQPQHF TGTGCCAGCACCCCGGATTATAGCAATCAGCCCCAGCATTTT
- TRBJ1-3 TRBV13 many CASSLKQGSRNTIYF TGTGCCAGCAGCTTAAAACAGGGAAGTAGAAACACCATATATTTT
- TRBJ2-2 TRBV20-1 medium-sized CSARDRLWMAGELFF TGCAGTGCTAGAGATAGGCTCTGGATGGCCGGGGAGCTGTTTTTT
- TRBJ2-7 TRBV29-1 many CSVEFPPGQMGEQYF TGCAGCGTTGAGTTCCCACCCGGGCAAATGGGCGAGCAGTACTTC
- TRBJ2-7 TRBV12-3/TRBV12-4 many CASALGWGHRRDEQYF TGTGCCAGCGCCCTAGGTTGGGGCCACCGGAGGGACGAGCAGTACTTC
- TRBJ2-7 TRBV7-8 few CASSSPDGVSSYEQYF TGTGCCAGCAGCTCACCGGACGGAGTAAGCTCCTACGAGCAGTACTTC
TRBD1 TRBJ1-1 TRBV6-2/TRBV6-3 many CASTPSPGGRAFF TGTGCCAGCACCCCCTCCCCAGGGGGTAGAGCTTTCTTT
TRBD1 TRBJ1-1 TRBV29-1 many CSSSWGQGDEAFF TGCAGCTCCTCCTGGGGGCAGGGGGATGAAGCTTTCTTT
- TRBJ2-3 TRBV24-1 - CATRPTGSTDTQYF TGTGCCACCAGACCGACAGGTTCCACAGATACGCAGTATTTT
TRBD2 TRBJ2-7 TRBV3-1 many CASSPRDRVLAGGRDEQYF TGTGCCAGCAGCCCTCGGGACAGGGTTTTAGCGGGGGGGCGGGACGAGCAGTACTTC
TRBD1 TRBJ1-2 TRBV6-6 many CASGNRDSNYGYTF TGTGCCAGCGGGAACCGGGACAGTAACTATGGCTACACCTTC
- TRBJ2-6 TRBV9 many CASSGTQSSGANVLTF TGTGCCAGCAGCGGAACGCAAAGCTCTGGGGCCAACGTCCTGACTTTC
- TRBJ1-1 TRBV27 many CASSPHPAGNTEAFF TGTGCCAGCAGTCCCCACCCGGCAGGGAACACTGAAGCTTTCTTT
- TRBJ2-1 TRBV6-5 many CASSYTTSSYNEQFF TGTGCCAGCAGTTACACGACAAGCTCCTACAATGAGCAGTTCTTC
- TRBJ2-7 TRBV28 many CASSDQYYEQYF TGTGCCAGCAGTGATCAGTACTACGAGCAGTACTTC
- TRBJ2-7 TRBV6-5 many CASSGPGNEQYF TGTGCCAGCAGTGGACCGGGCAACGAGCAGTACTTC
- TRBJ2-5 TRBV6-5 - CASSPGIKETQYF TGTGCCAGCAGTCCCGGGATTAAAGAGACCCAGTACTTC
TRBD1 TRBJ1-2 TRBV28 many CASSLGDSSYGYTF TGTGCCAGCAGTTTAGGGGACAGTAGCTATGGCTACACCTTC
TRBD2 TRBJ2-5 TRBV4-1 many CASSQLSSGLSETQYF TGCGCCAGCAGCCAGCTTTCTAGCGGGCTGTCGGAGACCCAGTACTTC
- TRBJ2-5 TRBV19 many CASSIAQGGTQYF TGTGCCAGTAGTATAGCCCAGGGTGGGACCCAGTACTTC
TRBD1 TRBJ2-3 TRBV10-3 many CAISESTPWDRSTDTQYF TGTGCCATCAGTGAGTCCACCCCCTGGGACAGGAGCACAGATACGCAGTATTTT
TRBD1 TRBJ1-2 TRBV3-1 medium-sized CASGNTGQRAGYYGYTF TGTGCCAGCGGGAACACGGGACAGAGGGCTGGCTACTATGGCTACACCTTC
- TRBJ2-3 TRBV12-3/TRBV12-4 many CASSLAPDTQYF TGTGCCAGCAGTTTAGCTCCAGATACGCAGTATTTT
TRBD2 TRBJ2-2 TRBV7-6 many CASSSGLAPGELFF TGTGCCAGCAGCTCGGGACTAGCCCCCGGGGAGCTGTTTTTT
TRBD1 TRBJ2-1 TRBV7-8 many CASSLLGGGYNEQFF TGTGCCAGCAGCTTGCTAGGGGGCGGGTACAATGAGCAGTTCTTC
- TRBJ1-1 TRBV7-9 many CASRWDLNTEAFF TGTGCCAGCAGGTGGGACCTAAACACTGAAGCTTTCTTT
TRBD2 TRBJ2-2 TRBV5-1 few CASSSASGGAPRELFF TGCGCCAGCAGCTCTGCTAGCGGGGGGGCCCCCAGGGAGCTGTTTTTT